The entry below gives a single T cell receptor (beta chain) sequence along with its context. These data are taken from a study of cytomegalovirus exposure and HLA in healthy donors. Study-level background: From about 200 million T cells, an earlier analysis saw approximately 110 million unique TCR beta sequences.

PCR amplification relied on 60 Vbeta primers (plus 13 Jbeta primers). Sequenced by immunoSEQ multiplex PCR; TCRdb stores in-frame clones only, minus some. The sample table sets out around 75,000 clones. The sample consisted of PBMCs. The TCR sequence derives from a man aged 40-55 years in good health and CMV-seronegative.

The DNA of the CDR3 is TGTGCCAGCAGTCGAGGGGGCCTAGAGGAAGATACGCAGTATTTT. This gives the protein CASSRGGLEEDTQYF. V gene TRBV7-6 combines with J gene TRBJ2-3, with 7 nucleotides matching TRBD1. Germline lookup yields CDR1 SGHVS and CDR2 FNYEAQ. The J segment lost 5 bases and the V segment lost 6 bases, leaving 11 bases of the junction unmatched. This CDR3 has 15 residues.